This passage covers 20 T cell receptor beta chains from one sample sequenced in a study of OX40 agonist ivuxolimab in advanced cancers. TCRdb's copy holds only in-frame clones and misses some; the assay was immunoSEQ multiplex PCR. The table records tens of thousands of clones, around 88% of them present only once. The input for sequencing was CD4+ or CD8+ T cells sorted from blood, taken in a trial of the OX40 agonist ivuxolimab. The receptors stem from an adult with an advanced solid tumor such as melanoma, head and neck, liver or kidney cancer.

This rearrangement joins TRBV6-5 to TRBJ1-1; 8 bases align to TRBD1. V gave up 7 bases and J gave up 3 bases; unmatched junction bases: 4. From germline, CDR1 is MNHEY and CDR2 SVGAGI. The length of the CDR3 is 13 residues. The DNA for the CDR3 is TGTGCCAGCAACAGGGGGGTCGACACTGAAGCTTTCTTT. This translates into CASNRGVDTEAFF.

This clone was observed once. The CDR3 DNA reads as TGTGCCAGCAGCGTAAGTGGGCGGGCGAACACCGGGGAGCTGTTTTTT. Amino acids: CASSVSGRANTGELFF. This chain links TRBV9 with TRBJ2-2, with D maybe TRBD2 (5 bases). Germline lookup yields CDR1 SGDLS and CDR2 YYNGEE. V was trimmed by 1 base and J by 0 bases, leaving 10 bases between them. CDR3 length equals 16 residues.

The V call is TRBV6-6, the J call TRBJ1-1; D remains unclear. V was cut by 5 bases and J by 1 base, with 14 bases left in between. CDR1 and CDR2 from the germline V gene are MNHNY and SVGAGI (reference sequence). This CDR3 comprises 15 residues. The CDR3: CASSILDPGNTEAFF. The CDR3 nucleotides are TGTGCCAGCAGTATTCTTGACCCGGGGAACACTGAAGCTTTCTTT.

This clone was seen a few times. The chain uses TRBV6-5 and TRBJ1-1; D is unresolved. Between the trimmed V and J ends, which lost 0 bases and 6 bases, there was a span of 11 bases. The germline CDR1 and CDR2 sequences are MNHEY and SVGAGI. The CDR3 is 14 residues long. CDR3 residues: CASSYSMGSSEAFF. In DNA, the CDR3 is TGTGCCAGCAGTTACTCGATGGGGTCATCTGAAGCTTTCTTT.

The V and J genes are TRBV6-6 and TRBJ2-7; TRBD1 matches at 8 bases. Trimming took 11 bases from V and 2 from J; bases not matched to a gene: 8. Germline-derived CDR1 and CDR2 are MNHNY and SVGAGI (reference sequence). CDR3 length equals 13 residues. The CDR3 loop is CACREQGAYEQYF. In DNA, the CDR3 is TGTGCCTGCCGAGAACAGGGGGCCTACGAGCAGTACTTC.

The genes are TRBV29-1 and TRBJ1-2; D is uncertain. CDR3 size: 12 residues. Trimming shortened V by 4 bases and J by 2 bases, and 8 bases separated the two germline ends. Germline V CDR1 and CDR2: SQVTM, ANQGSEA. CDR3 loop: CSVASTNYGYTF. DNA for the CDR3: TGCAGCGTTGCCTCCACAAACTATGGCTACACCTTC.

The rearrangement joins TRBV4-2 to TRBJ1-4; 7 bases agree with TRBD1. The germline V gene encodes CDR1 LGHNA and CDR2 YNFKEQ. V dropped 8 bases and J dropped 7; count of bases not matched to a gene: 13. CDR3 size: 15 residues. CDR3 in amino acids: CASSPNPGTVEKLFF. The CDR3 nucleotides read TGTGCCAGCTCCCCGAACCCGGGGACAGTTGAAAAACTGTTTTTT.

The gene calls are TRBV7-9 and TRBJ2-7; 9 positions agree with TRBD1. Germline V gene lookup returns CDR1 SEHNR and CDR2 FQNEAQ (reference sequence). The V segment lost 4 bases and the J segment 1 base; nucleotides outside the gene matches: 5. This CDR3 is built from 15 residues. DNA for the CDR3: TGTGCCAGCAGCTCTCCCGGGACAGGGTCCTACGAGCAGTACTTC. Amino acid sequence: CASSSPGTGSYEQYF.

The chain combines TRBV28 with TRBJ2-5; 9 bases match TRBD2. Germline V lookup: CDR1 MDHEN, CDR2 SYDVKM. Trimming cost V 5 bases and J 4 bases; bases outside gene matches: 17. The CDR3 has 18 residues. CDR3 residues: CASSGTQSGGGAVETQYF. The CDR3 DNA reads TGTGCCAGCAGTGGAACTCAGAGTGGCGGGGGGGCTGTAGAGACCCAGTACTTC.

V gene TRBV15 combines with J gene TRBJ1-2, with a tentative D call TRBD1 (5 bases). Germline values: CDR1 LNHNV, CDR2 YYDKDF (reference sequence). The CDR3 loop spans 16 amino acids. V was trimmed by 1 base and J by 4 bases, leaving 16 bases between them. This CDR3 is CATSRGTGPTGYGYTF. In DNA form, the CDR3 reads TGTGCCACCAGCAGAGGAACGGGACCCACTGGCTATGGCTACACCTTC. Complete variable domain (other parts from reference TRBV15 and TRBJ1-2): DAMVIQNPRYQVTQFGKPVTLSCSQTLNHNVMYWYQQKSSQAPKLLFHYYDKDFNNEADTPDNFQSRRPNTSFCFLDIRSPGLGDTAMYLCATSRGTGPTGYGYTFGSGTRLTVV.

The chain joins TRBV7-8 to TRBJ1-5, with D maybe TRBD1 (5 bases). The CDR3 is 14 residues long. The germline V and J ends were trimmed by 7 bases and 0 bases, with 10 bases remaining between them. CDR1 is SGHVS and CDR2 is FQNEAQ in the germline V gene. In DNA, the CDR3 is TGTGCCAGCACCACAGGCAATAGCAATCAGCCCCAGCATTTT. Protein: CASTTGNSNQPQHF.

The chain couples TRBV19 to TRBJ2-6, with D unclear. This CDR3 region has 17 residues. Germline CDR1 LNHDA, CDR2 SQIVND (reference sequence). V lost 3 bases, J lost 1 base, and 13 bases lay in between. DNA for the CDR3: TGTGCCAGTAGTATTTACGGAACTCTTTCTGGGGCCAACGTCCTGACTTTC. Encoded protein: CASSIYGTLSGANVLTF.

The chain has TRBV6-5 and TRBJ1-5; 10 nucleotides match TRBD1. The CDR3 length is 15 residues. The germline V gene has CDR1 MNHEY and CDR2 SVGAGI. The trim removed 4 bases at V and 7 bases at J, leaving 7 bases unmatched. CDR3 nucleotide sequence: TGTGCCAGCAGTTCCGGACAGGGGGATGGACAGCCCCAGCATTTT. Amino acids: CASSSGQGDGQPQHF.

This chain uses TRBV5-6 with TRBJ2-5; D remains ambiguous. Germline assignment: CDR1 SGHDT and CDR2 YYEEEE. The CDR3 totals 16 residues. Trimming removed 0 bases from V and 1 base from J, with 13 bases in between. In nucleotides, the CDR3 is TGTGCCAGCAGCTTGGGCCTGAGGCAGAGCCAAGAGACCCAGTACTTC. Translation: CASSLGLRQSQETQYF. The variable domain in full, with the rest retrieved from reference TRBV5-6 and TRBJ2-5, is DAGVTQSPTHLIKTRGQQVTLRCSPKSGHDTVSWYQQALGQGPQFIFQYYEEEERQRGNFPDRFSGHQFPNYSSELNVNALLLGDSALYLCASSLGLRQSQETQYFGPGTRLLVL.

V and J are TRBV18 and TRBJ2-1; no clear D. Germline values: CDR1 KGHSH, CDR2 LQKENI. The V end lost 3 bases, the J end lost 6 bases, and 18 bases lay between the germline ends. The CDR3 runs to 16 residues. The CDR3 reads CASSPFSESLLNEQFF. The CDR3 coding sequence is TGTGCCAGCTCACCTTTCTCGGAAAGCTTACTCAATGAGCAGTTCTTC.

The rearrangement links TRBV29-1 to TRBJ2-1, with 12 nucleotides matching TRBD2. Germline trimming cut 1 base from V and 8 bases from J; bases unmatched to any gene: 3. CDR3 length: 14 amino acids. The V gene's germline CDR1 is SQVTM and CDR2 ANQGSEA. The CDR3 DNA reads TGCAGCGTTGAAGGACTAGCGGGGGCTGATGAGCAGTTCTTC. Its translation: CSVEGLAGADEQFF.

The chain employs TRBV21-1 and TRBJ1-1; TRBD1, the D gene given by the table, was not confirmed from the DNA. TRBV21-1 constitutes a pseudogene. The CDR3 runs 15 residues. The CDR3 loop is CASSSQTGGNTEAFF. Here the CDR3 DNA reads TGTGCCAGCAGCTCTCAGACAGGGGGGAACACTGAAGCTTTCTTT.

The chain links TRBV7-3 to TRBJ2-1, with no clear D. From germline, CDR1 is SGHTA and CDR2 FQGTGA. V lost 3 bases to trimming and J lost 3 bases, with 9 bases between them. This CDR3 contains 14 residues. Here the CDR3 reads CASSFDSSYNEQFF. CDR3 DNA sequence: TGTGCCAGCAGCTTCGACTCAAGCTACAATGAGCAGTTCTTC.

V and J are TRBV7-2 and TRBJ1-3, with 7 bases that match TRBD1. The CDR3 spans 15 residues. The germline gives CDR1 SGHTA, CDR2 FQGNSA. The trim removed 5 bases at V and 0 bases at J, leaving 4 bases unmatched. The CDR3: CASSGGQLSGNTIYF. The CDR3 coding sequence is TGTGCCAGCAGCGGGGGACAGCTCTCTGGAAACACCATATATTTT.

The CDR3 sequence is CASSLSGPGSETQYF. The CDR3 nucleotides read TGTGCCAGCAGTTTATCTGGTCCAGGGTCGGAGACCCAGTACTTC. V gene TRBV28 combines with J gene TRBJ2-5, with D perhaps matching TRBD1 (5 bases). The CDR3 contains 15 residues. V dropped 1 base and J dropped 5 bases, with 14 bases sitting between them. From germline, CDR1 is MDHEN and CDR2 SYDVKM. The full variable domain, rest sourced from reference TRBV28 and TRBJ2-5, is DVKVTQSSRYLVKRTGEKVFLECVQDMDHENMFWYRQDPGLGLRLIYFSYDVKMKEKGDIPEGYSVSREKKERFSLILESASTNQTSMYLCASSLSGPGSETQYFGPGTRLLVL.